One sample yielded the 19 T cell receptor beta chains listed below, sequenced in a study of blood T cell repertoires in COVID-19. Only in-frame clones appear in the TCRdb table, and some are missing; sequencing was by immunoSEQ multiplex PCR. Of more than 200,000 clones listed, over 80% were seen once; the top ten hold 1.5% to 2%. The sequencing sample was made of PBMCs or T cells enriched from blood (not recorded which). These receptors originate from a woman under 30 who had recovered from COVID-19.

CDR3: CASSLEQRNQPQHF. The DNA for the CDR3 is TGTGCCAGCAGCTTGGAACAACGAAATCAGCCCCAGCATTTT. The rearrangement links TRBV5-8 to TRBJ1-5; no firm D call. The V gene lost 0 bases and the J gene lost 4 bases, with 8 bases spanning the gap. The germline V gene has CDR1 SGHTS and CDR2 YDEGEE. The CDR3 sequence is 14 residues long.

The rearrangement uses TRBV5-5 and TRBJ1-1, with D possibly TRBD1 on 6 matching bases. V was trimmed by 1 base and J by 2 bases, leaving 12 bases between them. The CDR3 is 15 residues long. CDR1 and CDR2 from the germline V gene are SGHKS and YYEKEE (reference sequence). The CDR3 DNA reads TGTGCCAGCAGCTTGAACGCGGGGGCTAACACTGAAGCTTTCTTT. Amino acid sequence: CASSLNAGANTEAFF.

The chain couples TRBV29-1 to TRBJ2-3, with 12 bases fitting TRBD2. In germline, CDR1 is SQVTM, CDR2 ANQGSEA. This CDR3 is built from 14 residues. J lost 7 bases, V lost 3 bases, and 5 bases had no gene match. The CDR3 loop is CSVETSGSGNTQYF. CDR3 sequence (DNA): TGCAGCGTTGAGACTAGCGGGAGTGGAAATACGCAGTATTTT.

V is TRBV6-5 and J is TRBJ2-4, with 11 nucleotides matching TRBD2. CDR1 MNHEY and CDR2 SVGAGI come from the germline V gene. V lost 7 bases and J lost 8; bases outside the gene matches: 10. This CDR3 comprises 15 residues. CDR3 bases: TGTGCCAGCAAACTAGCGGGAGAGAGGGGGGACATTCAGTACTTC. This codes for CASKLAGERGDIQYF.

This chain joins TRBV15 and TRBJ1-2; D gene uncertain. The V gene's germline CDR1 is LNHNV and CDR2 YYDKDF (reference sequence). This CDR3 is 16 amino acids long. Trimming pared 5 bases from V and 4 bases from J, leaving 20 bases between. As DNA, the CDR3 is TGTGCCACCAGCGGACCCAAGGGAGGCCTACCCTATGGCTACACCTTC. Amino acid sequence: CATSGPKGGLPYGYTF.

This clone has a handful of counts. V gene TRBV29-1 combines with J gene TRBJ1-2; 11 positions match TRBD1. The CDR3 is 14 residues long. The V gene's germline CDR1 is SQVTM and CDR2 ANQGSEA. J lost 4 bases, V lost 8 bases, and 9 bases had no gene match. The chain's CDR3 is CSIERGQGAYGYTF. CDR3 nucleotide sequence: TGCAGCATCGAAAGAGGACAGGGGGCCTATGGCTACACCTTC.

This chain links TRBV5-1 with TRBJ1-6, with 7 bases lining up with TRBD1. Germline CDR1 and CDR2: SGHRS and YFSETQ. V shed 6 bases and J 9 bases; nucleotides not matched to a gene: 15. This CDR3 comprises 16 residues. The CDR3: CASMIDSGTVFSPLHF. The CDR3 DNA is TGCGCCAGCATGATTGATAGCGGGACAGTTTTTTCACCCCTCCACTTT.

This chain connects TRBV5-6 to TRBJ2-7, with 10 bases identical to TRBD2. Germline V gives CDR1 SGHDT, CDR2 YYEEEE. The CDR3 covers 18 residues. V shed 0 bases, J shed 6 bases, and the junction held 15 bases outside the gene matches. In DNA form, the CDR3 reads TGTGCCAGCAGCTTGGCCGCGCGAACTAGCGGGGTGTTCTTCGAGCAGTACTTC. It is translated as CASSLAARTSGVFFEQYF. Variable domain in full (rest from reference TRBV5-6 and TRBJ2-7): DAGVTQSPTHLIKTRGQQVTLRCSPKSGHDTVSWYQQALGQGPQFIFQYYEEEERQRGNFPDRFSGHQFPNYSSELNVNALLLGDSALYLCASSLAARTSGVFFEQYFGPGTRLTVT.

The genes are TRBV6-8 and TRBJ1-2; D might be TRBD1 (5 bases). This CDR3 region has 15 residues. CDR1 MNHGY and CDR2 SAAAGT come from the germline V gene. V dropped 4 bases and J dropped 6 bases, with 18 bases sitting between them. The CDR3 sequence is CASSWNRPGPDGYTF. CDR3 DNA sequence: TGTGCCAGCAGTTGGAACCGCCCAGGGCCGGATGGCTACACCTTC.

The DNA of the CDR3 is TGTGCCAGCAGCAACGGTGGAAACACCATATATTTT. Translated, it gives CASSNGGNTIYF. This sequence joins TRBV7-3 and TRBJ1-3; D is unresolved. CDR1 and CDR2 from the germline V gene are SGHTA and FQGTGA. The CDR3 spans 12 residues. V lost 5 bases, J lost 3 bases, and 5 bases lay in between.

This rearrangement joins TRBV21-1 to TRBJ1-3; the table's D call, TRBD1, was not checked against the DNA. TRBV21-1 is a recognized pseudogene. This CDR3 is 18 amino acids long. CDR3 amino acids: CASSKAGTRDRAGNTIYF. The CDR3 region has the DNA TGTGCCAGCAGCAAAGCAGGGACTCGAGACAGGGCCGGAAACACCATATATTTT.

This chain joins TRBV6-5 and TRBJ2-5, with D uncertain. The CDR3 length is 14 residues. The ends were cut back, 6 bases at V and 2 bases at J, with 13 bases in the middle. Per germline, CDR1 MNHEY and CDR2 SVGAGI. The CDR3 loop is CASSSQRTQETQYF. The DNA for the CDR3 is TGTGCCAGCAGCAGCCAGCGTACTCAAGAGACCCAGTACTTC.

The chain couples TRBV6-4 to TRBJ2-3; 8 nucleotides agree with TRBD2. This CDR3 spans 15 amino acids. Germline V gives CDR1 MRHNA, CDR2 SNTAGT. Trimming took 3 bases from V and 4 from J; bases not matched to a gene: 6. CDR3 residues: CASSEGRGGADTQYF. CDR3 nucleotide sequence: TGTGCCAGCAGTGAAGGACGGGGGGGGGCAGATACGCAGTATTTT.

The chain's CDR3 is CASSHRWDHGGEKLFF. CDR3 DNA sequence: TGTGCCAGCAGCCACCGTTGGGACCACGGGGGTGAAAAACTGTTTTTT. The chain combines TRBV7-8 with TRBJ1-4; D may be TRBD1 (5 bases). Germline V gene lookup returns CDR1 SGHVS and CDR2 FQNEAQ. With 5 bases removed from V and 7 bases from J, the gap between germline ends came to 20 bases. The CDR3 has 16 residues.

The gene calls are TRBV5-8 and TRBJ2-2, with TRBD2 matching over 7 bases. The germline CDR1 and CDR2 sequences are SGHTS and YDEGEE. The CDR3 runs 17 residues. After removal of 3 bases from V and 1 base from J, the junction contained 9 bases not matched to a gene. The CDR3 region has the DNA TGTGCCAGCAGCTGGACCCCCGGGAGGCGGAACACCGGGGAGCTGTTTTTT. This encodes CASSWTPGRRNTGELFF.

V gene TRBV7-2 combines with J gene TRBJ1-5, with TRBD1 matching 10 bases. V lost 8 bases, J lost 4 bases, and 8 bases stayed unmatched. Germline V CDR1 and CDR2: SGHTA, FQGNSA. This CDR3 region has 15 residues. The CDR3 reads CASGMTGGANQPQHF. In nucleotides, the CDR3 is TGTGCCAGCGGGATGACAGGGGGCGCGAATCAGCCCCAGCATTTT.

The sample holds one count of this clone. The chain recombines TRBV11-3 with TRBJ2-3; 7 bases match TRBD1. From germline, CDR1 is SGHNT and CDR2 YENEEA. This CDR3 contains 17 residues. V lost 0 bases, J lost 2 bases, and 8 bases stayed unmatched. In DNA, the CDR3 is TGTGCCAGCAGCTTAGATAAGGGACAGATTCACACAGATACGCAGTATTTT. Translating gives CASSLDKGQIHTDTQYF.

This rearrangement joins TRBV4-1 to TRBJ2-3; the D gene is possibly TRBD2 (5 bases). Trimming shortened V by 1 base and J by 4 bases, and 21 bases separated the two germline ends. CDR3 length: 18 residues. Germline V gene lookup returns CDR1 MGHRA and CDR2 YSYEKL. CDR3 loop: CASSQGPVRGPIADTQYF. The CDR3 DNA is TGCGCCAGCAGCCAAGGACCGGTGAGAGGGCCCATAGCAGATACGCAGTATTTT.

This sequence joins TRBV5-1 and TRBJ2-7, with 8 bases fitting TRBD2. Per the germline V gene, CDR1 is SGHRS and CDR2 is YFSETQ. V was clipped by 1 base and J by 4 bases; unmatched bases: 4. CDR3 size: 14 residues. The CDR3 here is CASSLSGGAYEQYF. In DNA, the CDR3 is TGCGCCAGCAGCTTGTCCGGGGGGGCGTACGAGCAGTACTTC. The full variable domain, with the rest looked up from reference TRBV5-1 and TRBJ2-7, is KAGVTQTPRYLIKTRGQQVTLSCSPISGHRSVSWYQQTPGQGLQFLFEYFSETQRNKGNFPGRFSGRQFSNSRSEMNVSTLELGDSALYLCASSLSGGAYEQYFGPGTRLTVT.